This passage covers 19 T cell receptor beta chains from one sample sequenced in a study of blood T cell repertoires in COVID-19 (TCRdb year 2020). Receptor amplification or capture employed the immunoSEQ multiplex PCR assay. TCRdb obtained this table from immuneACCESS and retained in-frame rearrangements with V and J assigned. These tables miss some clones; where compared with another copy, unresolved V genes account for less than half of the shortfall, and the remainder is unexplained. In this sample the table shows over 10,000 clones, roughly three quarters of which occur a single time. The ten largest account for about a third of the sample. The sample taken for sequencing was peripheral blood. The origin of the receptors is a human donor in a cohort sampled during active COVID-19.

The genes are TRBV5-1 and TRBJ2-7; weak D call: TRBD1 (6 bases). The CDR3 loop spans 15 amino acids. Trimming took off 0 bases at V and 4 bases at J, with 14 bases between the two ends. Germline loops: CDR1 SGHRS, CDR2 YFSETQ. CDR3 in amino acids: CASSLAPTGRYEQYF. CDR3 nucleotide sequence: TGCGCCAGCAGCTTGGCCCCGACAGGTCGGTACGAGCAGTACTTC.

This chain links TRBV18 with TRBJ2-1, with D perhaps matching TRBD1 (6 bases). CDR3 length: 15 amino acids. Germline assignment: CDR1 KGHSH and CDR2 LQKENI. V was trimmed by 3 bases and J by 0 bases, leaving 9 bases between them. The CDR3 region has the DNA TGTGCCAGCTCACCGACAGGAACCTCCTACAATGAGCAGTTCTTC. This translates into CASSPTGTSYNEQFF.

This sequence joins TRBV6-5 and TRBJ1-2, with TRBD1 identical over 7 bases. The V segment lost 4 bases and the J segment 2 bases; nucleotides outside the gene matches: 10. CDR1 and CDR2 (germline): MNHEY, SVGAGI. The CDR3 runs 16 residues. The CDR3 DNA follows: TGTGCCAGCAGTTCCTTAAGACAGGGTGCCAACTATGGCTACACCTTC. It translates to CASSSLRQGANYGYTF.

V gene TRBV6-2 or TRBV6-3 combines with J gene TRBJ2-2; 8 bases map to TRBD2. The CDR3 runs 16 residues. Germline CDR1 reads MNHEY; CDR2 reads SVGEGT. V was clipped by 6 bases and J by 0 bases; unmatched bases: 6. In DNA, the CDR3 is TGTGCCAGCAGCGAGCGGGGGCCTTCGAACACCGGGGAGCTGTTTTTT. It encodes CASSERGPSNTGELFF.

V gene TRBV28 combines with J gene TRBJ1-1; 10 nucleotides line up with TRBD1. Losses at the gene ends were 6 bases for V and 3 bases for J; bases not matched to a gene: 4. There are 14 residues in the CDR3. The germline V gene encodes CDR1 MDHEN and CDR2 SYDVKM. The CDR3 sequence is CASSRQGAYTEAFF. The CDR3 nucleotides read TGTGCCAGCAGCAGACAGGGGGCCTACACTGAAGCTTTCTTT.

The chain recombines TRBV7-9 with TRBJ2-1, with 9 bases matching TRBD2. Germline CDR1 is SEHNR and CDR2 is FQNEAQ (reference sequence). CDR3 length: 18 residues. Trimming removed 5 bases from V and 12 bases from J; junction bases left unmatched: 23. The CDR3 DNA follows: TGTGCCAGCAGCCCCGACAGGTGGTTGGAGCGGGGGGCCCCTGCGCAGTTCTTC. This gives the protein CASSPDRWLERGAPAQFF.

The genes are TRBV9 and TRBJ1-1, with D possibly matching TRBD1 (6 bases). Germline CDR1 reads SGDLS; CDR2 reads YYNGEE. V was cut by 3 bases and J by 2 bases, with 11 bases left in between. The CDR3 sequence is 14 residues long. CDR3: CASSGQGFNTEAFF. As DNA, the CDR3 is TGTGCCAGCAGCGGTCAGGGGTTTAACACTGAAGCTTTCTTT.

The J gene is TRBJ1-2, the V gene TRBV29-1; maybe TRBD1 (5 bases). CDR1 is SQVTM and CDR2 is ANQGSEA in the germline V gene. Trimming took 4 bases from V and 4 from J, leaving 13 bases between them. CDR3 length: 13 residues. The CDR3 is CSVGQGGSYGYTF. For the CDR3, the DNA is TGCAGCGTTGGCCAGGGAGGATCCTATGGCTACACCTTC.

The chain has TRBV5-1 and TRBJ2-2; a weak D match, TRBD1 (5 bases). The V gene's germline CDR1 is SGHRS and CDR2 YFSETQ. The CDR3 length is 13 residues. Trimming took off 4 bases at V and 5 bases at J, with 9 bases between the two ends. CDR3 protein: CASSDQGTGELFF. In DNA, the CDR3 is TGCGCCAGCAGCGACCAGGGAACCGGGGAGCTGTTTTTT.

In its sample, this clone ranks as medium-sized (0.01 to 0.1%). The gene calls are TRBV5-1 and TRBJ2-2, with D possibly TRBD1 on 7 matching bases. Germline CDR1 is SGHRS and CDR2 is YFSETQ. V lost 0 bases, J lost 13 bases, and 13 bases lay in between. This CDR3 has 13 residues. The CDR3 spells CASSLDPGGGLFF. The CDR3 coding sequence is TGCGCCAGCAGCTTGGATCCAGGGGGAGGGCTGTTTTTT.

CDR3 DNA sequence: TGTGCCAGCAGCCAAACGCGGGCGAACACCGGGGAGCTGTTTTTT. Its translation is CASSQTRANTGELFF. This chain connects TRBV14 to TRBJ2-2, with a tentative D call TRBD2 (5 bases). This CDR3 contains 15 residues. Germline V lookup: CDR1 SGHDN, CDR2 FVKESK. V was pared by 2 bases and J by 0 bases, with 7 bases between.

This clone was seen a few times. The chain is built from TRBV9 and TRBJ1-4; D unresolved. CDR3 length equals 16 residues. V was pared by 0 bases and J by 0 bases, with 9 bases between. Germline CDR1 is SGDLS and CDR2 is YYNGEE. The CDR3 region has the DNA TGTGCCAGCAGCGTAGGGCAATCTGCAACTAATGAAAAACTGTTTTTT. Translated, it gives CASSVGQSATNEKLFF.

The rearrangement joins TRBV6-5 to TRBJ1-6; no clear D. Germline lookup yields CDR1 MNHEY and CDR2 SVGAGI. V was shortened by 2 bases and J by 6 bases, with 11 bases between the two germline ends. The CDR3 is made up of 15 amino acids. CDR3 coding DNA: TGTGCCAGCAGTTACAGCCAGCGGACTAATTCACCCCTCCACTTT. Translation gives CASSYSQRTNSPLHF.

The chain recombines TRBV5-1 with TRBJ1-2; 8 positions agree with TRBD1. CDR3 length: 15 residues. After removal of 3 bases from V and 8 bases from J, the junction contained 12 bases not matched to a gene. Germline CDR1 SGHRS, CDR2 YFSETQ. The CDR3 DNA reads TGCGCCAGCAGCTCCAGGGGGCGGCCTTCTATGGGCTACACCTTC. Protein product: CASSSRGRPSMGYTF. The whole variable domain, filled in from reference TRBV5-1 and TRBJ1-2, reads KAGVTQTPRYLIKTRGQQVTLSCSPISGHRSVSWYQQTPGQGLQFLFEYFSETQRNKGNFPGRFSGRQFSNSRSEMNVSTLELGDSALYLCASSSRGRPSMGYTFGSGTRLTVV.

The V gene is TRBV7-9, the J gene TRBJ1-4; D is ambiguous. V gave up 3 bases and J gave up 7 bases, with 12 bases separating them. CDR3 size: 14 residues. Per the germline V gene, CDR1 is SEHNR and CDR2 is FQNEAQ (reference sequence). The CDR3 nucleotides are TGTGCCAGCAGCTTTTACCAGATTGGTGAAAAACTGTTTTTT. It encodes CASSFYQIGEKLFF.

The gene calls are TRBV2 and TRBJ2-6; D is possibly TRBD2 (6 bases). V lost 4 bases and J 0 bases, leaving 10 bases between the germline ends. The germline gives CDR1 SNHLY, CDR2 FYNNEI. This CDR3 spans 16 amino acids. The CDR3 region is CASSGGKNSGANVLTF. As DNA, the CDR3 is TGTGCCAGCAGTGGCGGGAAAAACTCTGGGGCCAACGTCCTGACTTTC. The full variable domain, in which reference TRBV2 and TRBJ2-6 provide the parts outside the CDR3, is EPEVTQTPSHQVTQMGQEVILRCVPISNHLYFYWYRQILGQKVEFLVSFYNNEISEKSEIFDDQFSVERPDGSNFTLKIRSTKLEDSAMYFCASSGGKNSGANVLTFGAGSRLTVL.

The chain links TRBV3-1 (or the pseudogene TRBV3-2) to TRBJ2-5; 10 bases fit TRBD2. There are 15 residues in the CDR3. CDR1 and CDR2 from the germline V gene are LGHDT and YNNKEL (reference sequence). The ends lost 1 base at V and 5 bases at J; junction bases unmatched: 4. CDR3 protein: CASSQVTSGVETQYF. CDR3 nucleotide sequence: TGTGCCAGCAGCCAAGTAACTAGCGGGGTCGAGACCCAGTACTTC.

The chain carries TRBV7-8 and TRBJ2-1; 10 nucleotides match TRBD2. Trimming removed 5 bases from V and 3 bases from J; junction bases left unmatched: 10. The length of the CDR3 is 17 residues. The germline V gene encodes CDR1 SGHVS and CDR2 FQNEAQ. The CDR3 sequence is CASSVRGSGGLYNEQFF. The DNA of the CDR3 is TGTGCCAGCAGCGTCAGAGGTAGCGGGGGGCTCTACAATGAGCAGTTCTTC.

The gene calls are TRBV18 and TRBJ2-1; weak D call: TRBD2 (5 bases). CDR1 and CDR2 (germline): KGHSH, LQKENI. The CDR3 sequence is 14 residues long. V was clipped by 4 bases and J by 10 bases, with 17 bases between them. CDR3 sequence (DNA): TGTGCCAGCTCACTCCAGGCGAGGGCGGACGAGCAGTTCTTC. It yields the protein CASSLQARADEQFF.